This TCR beta chain was profiled in a study of cytomegalovirus exposure and HLA in healthy donors (dated by TCRdb to 2017 to 2019). In the study overall: A later analysis indicated that the roughly 120 validation repertoires were generated on the platform also employed for the approximately 700 repertoires of the first cohort. Along with the roughly 710-subject first cohort, a separate validation cohort of roughly 110 different subjects was used. The study aimed to test whether cataloging public T cell receptors could reveal signatures of past pathogen exposure. The study combined high-throughput TCR immunosequencing, statistical association of individual TCRs with disease status, and machine learning to predict cytomegalovirus infection status.

Donors formed part of the validation cohort, which comprised fewer than 150 subjects and was distinct from the first cohort of over 500 subjects. The method was the immunoSEQ multiplex PCR assay. Processing in the source paper ran as follows. To diagnose cytomegalovirus status from the catalog of TCR beta chain sequences, a statistical classification framework was built. The table was pulled from immuneACCESS by TCRdb, which kept in-frame rearrangements only. Such tables lose some clones; where checked, under half of the loss comes from unresolved V genes, and the rest has no known cause. The V and J calls and clone size were taken over from that table, and D and trimming were inferred from the DNA. This sample holds tens of thousands of clones; about 94% were observed only once. Of the sample, about 4.1% is held by the ten largest clones. Sequences MGHDK (CDR1) and SYGVNS (CDR2) are obtained from the germline V gene. Trimming costs V 5 bases and J 5 bases, and their ends lie 9 bases apart. From its cysteine to its phenylalanine, the CDR3 spans 12 amino acids. Kept here is only the CDR3 DNA, which spans 36 bases and is read in frame from base 1.

General findings and caveats noted by the study authors: Most TCR sequences were observed very rarely across donors, whereas some public TCRs were present in many individuals. A later analysis had no HLA typing for the validation cohort, so co-occurrence there was scored across all 120 repertoires. The authors suggested that the approach could potentially be extended to other disease states and immunological phenotypes. A total of fewer than 200 TCR beta chains were listed by the study as associated with cytomegalovirus. In both the original and validation cohorts, the classifier was reported to diagnose cytomegalovirus status with high specificity and sensitivity. In vitro tests confirmed that a few of the cytomegalovirus-associated TCR beta chains recognize cytomegalovirus antigens. Of the cluster scores, 85% to 95% were above 0 in a later analysis, which found that TCRs clustered in the first cohort also tended to co-occur in the 130 or so validation repertoires.

On this clone itself: Its antigen is currently not known. No quality values exist for individual bases; no much larger clone is one base distant.

Material for sequencing was PBMCs. The rearrangement joined TRBV25-1 to TRBJ1-2, with TRBD1 perhaps the D gene, on 5 matching bases. The sequence came from a man between 18 and 29 years old in good health and CMV-seropositive. The sequence in DNA is TGTGCCAGCAGTAACAAGGGGTATGGCTACACCTTC. Its translation reads: CASSNKGYGYTF.